These 21 T cell receptor beta chains share one sample of origin, sequenced in a study of cytomegalovirus exposure and HLA in healthy donors. Researchers ran the PCR with 60 Vbeta and 13 Jbeta primers. Data came from immunoSEQ multiplex PCR; TCRdb stores just in-frame clones and leaves some out. The data contain 95,000 to 150,000 clones, 73% of them singletons. Material: PBMCs. Receptor source: a woman aged 40 to 55 in good health and CMV-seronegative.

This clone was seen a handful of times. This rearrangement joins TRBV7-2 to TRBJ2-5; a possible D gene is TRBD2 (5 bases). Trimming stripped 1 base from V and 3 bases from J, with 9 bases between. Germline values: CDR1 SGHTA, CDR2 FQGNSA. The CDR3 is made up of 14 amino acids. The CDR3 loop reads CASSLVSSKETQYF. CDR3 DNA: TGTGCCAGCAGCTTAGTGTCTAGCAAAGAGACCCAGTACTTC.

The chain uses TRBV28 and TRBJ2-7; the D gene is possibly TRBD1 (6 bases). Trimming cost V 6 bases and J 6 bases, with 18 bases left between them. Germline V CDR1 and CDR2: MDHEN, SYDVKM. The CDR3 contains 14 residues. CDR3 nucleotide sequence: TGTGCCAGCAGGAAAGGCGGGTTGGGGGCCGAGCAGTACTTC. This sequence encodes CASRKGGLGAEQYF.

This rearrangement joins TRBV5-1 to TRBJ1-4, with D unclear. This CDR3 is built from 15 residues. Trimming took 1 base from V and 5 from J, leaving 12 bases between them. Germline loops: CDR1 SGHRS, CDR2 YFSETQ. The CDR3, as DNA: TGCGCCAGCAGCTTGCAGGCAAGTTCGAATGAAAAACTGTTTTTT. Translation gives CASSLQASSNEKLFF.

V usage is TRBV4-3 and J usage is TRBJ2-6, with TRBD2 as a possible D gene (5 bases). The CDR3 runs to 16 residues. In germline, CDR1 is LGHNA, CDR2 YSLEER. The germline V and J ends were trimmed by 0 bases and 0 bases, with 6 bases remaining between them. The CDR3 nucleotides are TGCGCCAGCAGCCAAGATGGGAGCTCTGGGGCCAACGTCCTGACTTTC. Translating gives CASSQDGSSGANVLTF.

The chain links TRBV2 to TRBJ1-1; D gene uncertain. The CDR3 extends over 17 amino acids. Germline loops: CDR1 SNHLY, CDR2 FYNNEI. Deletions cut 7 bases from V and 0 bases from J, with 21 bases between. The CDR3 DNA reads as TGTGCCAGCACCCACAGATCATCTGGGCCTATGAACACTGAAGCTTTCTTT. Translating it yields CASTHRSSGPMNTEAFF. Based on the CDR3 plus reference TRBV2 and TRBJ1-1, the full variable domain is EPEVTQTPSHQVTQMGQEVILRCVPISNHLYFYWYRQILGQKVEFLVSFYNNEISEKSEIFDDQFSVERPDGSNFTLKIRSTKLEDSAMYFCASTHRSSGPMNTEAFFGQGTRLTVV.

The chain recombines TRBV19 with TRBJ2-7, with 7 bases lining up with TRBD1. CDR1 is LNHDA, CDR2 SQIVND, per germline (reference sequence). The CDR3 length is 14 residues. J gave up 3 bases and V 1 base, and 3 bases lay outside the gene matches. The CDR3 nucleotides read TGTGCCAGTAGTATAGGTTCAGGGGGCTACGAGCAGTACTTC. It yields the protein CASSIGSGGYEQYF.

The chain employs TRBV7-2 and TRBJ2-7; D remains unclear. The CDR3 is 14 amino acids. V shed 5 bases and J shed 4 bases, with 15 bases lying between them. CDR1 SGHTA and CDR2 FQGNSA come from the germline V gene. The CDR3 DNA is TGTGCCAGCAGCCCCTATTCCGACACGTACGAGCAGTACTTC. It encodes CASSPYSDTYEQYF.

V gene TRBV7-9 combines with J gene TRBJ2-7; no clear D gene. Trimming pared 2 bases from V and 7 bases from J, leaving 12 bases between. Germline V gene sequence: CDR1 SEHNR, CDR2 FQNEAQ (reference sequence). The CDR3 contains 13 residues. The CDR3 is CASSLTPIAEQYF. In DNA, the CDR3 is TGTGCCAGCAGCTTAACCCCGATAGCAGAGCAGTACTTC.

The chain uses TRBV19 and TRBJ1-3; TRBD1 matches 8 bases. Germline loops: CDR1 LNHDA, CDR2 SQIVND (reference sequence). The CDR3 runs to 15 residues. With 2 bases clipped from V and 7 bases from J, the junction kept 7 bases outside the gene matches. The CDR3 nucleotides are TGTGCCAGTAGTATACCTGGACAGGGTACGAACACCATATATTTT. Encoded protein: CASSIPGQGTNTIYF.

The chain couples TRBV12-5 to TRBJ2-3; D is undetermined. CDR1 LGHNT and CDR2 FRNRAP come from the germline V gene. The germline V and J ends were trimmed by 5 bases and 2 bases, with 11 bases remaining between them. The CDR3 consists of 14 residues. The CDR3 reads CASGPPEFTDTQYF. The CDR3 bases are TGTGCTAGTGGTCCCCCCGAGTTCACAGATACGCAGTATTTT.

Here the CDR3 reads CASSLLSGGARDTQYF. The DNA for the CDR3 is TGTGCCAGTAGCTTACTCAGCGGGGGGGCTCGGGATACGCAGTATTTT. The chain uses TRBV19 and TRBJ2-3, with TRBD2 matching over 10 bases. Germline V gene data show CDR1 as LNHDA and CDR2 as SQIVND (reference sequence). CDR3 length equals 16 residues. With 6 bases clipped from V and 6 bases from J, the junction kept 12 bases outside the gene matches.

The genes are TRBV6-6 and TRBJ1-2; D perhaps matches TRBD1 (6 bases). Germline V gene data show CDR1 as MNHNY and CDR2 as SVGAGI (reference sequence). The CDR3 spans 14 residues. V was clipped by 6 bases and J by 4 bases, with 15 bases between them. The CDR3 DNA reads TGTGCCAGCAGGCGACAGGAGTCCACCTATGGCTACACCTTC. Translating gives CASRRQESTYGYTF.

DNA for the CDR3: TGTGCCTGGAATCAAGGGGGGACAGGGTCTGAAAAACTGTTTTTT. Amino acid sequence: CAWNQGGTGSEKLFF. The chain is built from TRBV30 and TRBJ1-4, with 9 bases identical to TRBD1. V shed 4 bases and J 7 bases; nucleotides not matched to a gene: 10. Germline-derived CDR1 and CDR2 are GTSNPN and SVGIG (reference sequence). The CDR3 loop spans 15 amino acids.

The J gene is TRBJ2-3, the V gene TRBV19, with 8 bases that match TRBD1. This CDR3 contains 14 residues. Germline trimming cut 1 base from V and 3 bases from J; bases unmatched to any gene: 0. Looked up from germline, CDR1 is LNHDA and CDR2 is SQIVND (reference sequence). This chain's CDR3 is CASSIGQGTDTQYF. Here the CDR3 DNA reads TGTGCCAGTAGTATAGGACAGGGGACAGATACGCAGTATTTT.

The chain recombines TRBV29-1 with TRBJ2-3, with TRBD2 identical over 11 bases. The CDR3 is 14 amino acids. Germline CDR1 and CDR2: SQVTM and ANQGSEA. The CDR3 nucleotides read TGCAGTGGGGGGACTAGCGGCCCAACAGATACGCAGTATTTT. This sequence encodes CSGGTSGPTDTQYF.

Worth noting for this clone: A much larger clone lies one base from this, so it may be a read error. The J gene is TRBJ2-7, the V gene TRBV7-2; TRBD2 is a possible D gene (5 bases). Trimming removed 5 bases at V and 0 bases at J, with 11 bases between. CDR3 size: 14 residues. CDR1 SGHTA and CDR2 FQGNSA come from the germline V gene. The CDR3 region has the DNA TGTGCCAGCAGCCCGACGGGGAGCTCCTACGAGCAGTACTTC. Protein: CASSPTGSSYEQYF.

The chain links TRBV18 to TRBJ2-3; 8 nucleotides agree with TRBD1. The CDR3 totals 17 residues. Trimming took 1 base from V and 0 from J; bases not matched to a gene: 6. Looked up from germline, CDR1 is KGHSH and CDR2 is LQKENI. CDR3 nucleotides: TGTGCCAGCTCACCACGGACAGGGCGCACTAGCACAGATACGCAGTATTTT. This codes for CASSPRTGRTSTDTQYF.

The V gene is TRBV28, the J gene TRBJ2-7, with 12 nucleotides matching TRBD1. This CDR3 is built from 15 residues. The germline CDR1 and CDR2 sequences are MDHEN and SYDVKM. J was trimmed by 1 base and V by 6 bases; bases with no gene match: 4. The CDR3 protein is CASRWGQGASYEQYF. The CDR3 DNA reads as TGTGCCAGCAGGTGGGGACAGGGGGCATCCTACGAGCAGTACTTC.

V usage is TRBV19 and J usage is TRBJ1-1, with 8 bases aligning to TRBD1. The CDR3 loop spans 17 amino acids. CDR1 LNHDA and CDR2 SQIVND come from the germline V gene (reference sequence). Trimming at V came to 4 bases and at J to 4 bases, leaving 14 bases not matched to a gene. The CDR3 spells CASSSLGQGAWGTEAFF. The DNA of the CDR3 is TGTGCCAGTAGTAGTTTGGGGCAGGGGGCTTGGGGCACTGAAGCTTTCTTT.

This rearrangement joins TRBV9 to TRBJ2-1; 9 bases are a match to TRBD2. The CDR3 is 15 amino acids. The V gene end was trimmed by 0 bases and the J gene end by 7 bases; junction bases not matched to a gene: 5. Germline V gene lookup returns CDR1 SGDLS and CDR2 YYNGEE. Written as DNA, the CDR3 is TGTGCCAGCAGCGTAGCGTTAGCGGGAGTTAATGAGCAGTTCTTC. Protein sequence: CASSVALAGVNEQFF. The full variable domain, in which reference TRBV9 and TRBJ2-1 provide the parts outside the CDR3, is DSGVTQTPKHLITATGQRVTLRCSPRSGDLSVYWYQQSLDQGLQFLIQYYNGEERAKGNILERFSAQQFPDLHSELNLSSLELGDSALYFCASSVALAGVNEQFFGPGTRLTVL.

This clone showed up just a few times. This chain joins TRBV7-9 and TRBJ2-3; D gene uncertain. The V end was cut by 1 base, the J end by 1 base, with 18 bases between. The CDR3 is 18 amino acids. From germline, CDR1 is SEHNR and CDR2 FQNEAQ (reference sequence). The CDR3 protein is CASSLDQVPSVGTDTQYF. The CDR3 bases are TGTGCCAGCAGCTTAGACCAAGTTCCCTCGGTAGGCACAGATACGCAGTATTTT.